The present TCR beta chain was sequenced within a study of blood T cell repertoires in COVID-19. The wider study: Sites across the United States, Italy and Spain contributed samples from acute and convalescent COVID-19. In each case, the material was cDNA or gDNA derived from T cells, B-cell-depleted T cells, or PBMCs.

The authors' processing: Estimation of nucleated cell counts relied on the amplification of reference gene primers. The repertoire was sequenced with immunoSEQ multiplex PCR; TCRdb's copy has only in-frame clones and lacks some. The V and J calls and clone size were taken over from that table, and D and trimming were inferred from the DNA. The sample comprises roughly 29,000 clones, 83% of which are singletons, and approximately 24% rests with the top ten. Per the germline V gene, CDR1 is KGHSH and CDR2 is LQKENI. Germline trimming cut 3 bases from V and 7 bases from J; bases unmatched to any gene: 2. This CDR3 comprises 14 residues.

Sequencing was carried out using peripheral blood. The sequence was collected from a man in his sixties or seventies with active COVID-19. V usage is TRBV18 and J usage is TRBJ1-4, with 10 bases aligning to TRBD1. CDR3 sequence reads: CASSPTGGGEKLFF. As DNA, the CDR3 is TGTGCCAGCTCACCGACAGGGGGCGGTGAAAAACTGTTTTTT.